This T cell receptor beta chain originates from a study of blood T cell repertoires in COVID-19. Here immunoSEQ multiplex PCR was the method, and the copy in TCRdb shows in-frame clones only, minus some. The sample includes approximately 100,000 clones, approximately 80% seen only once; the top ten take roughly a tenth. The length of the CDR3 is 12 residues. V was pared by 3 bases and J by 9 bases, with 9 bases between. CDR1 and CDR2 (germline): LNHDA, SQIVND (reference sequence). This TCR was sampled from a man between 70 and 80 years old with active or convalescent COVID-19. The genes are TRBV19 and TRBJ1-5, with a tentative D call TRBD1 (6 bases). Material: peripheral blood. The CDR3 coding sequence is TGTGCCAGTAGTATTGGGGGCCGGCCCCAGCATTTT. Residues: CASSIGGRPQHF.